The sequence of this T cell receptor beta chain was determined in a study of T cell responses to AZD1222 COVID-19 vaccine. TCRdb's copy holds only in-frame clones and misses some; the assay was immunoSEQ multiplex PCR. The table includes roughly 180,000 clones, roughly 90% detected once. With 0 bases removed from V and 0 bases from J, the gap between germline ends came to 15 bases. CDR3 length: 17 residues. Germline CDR1 reads SQVTM; CDR2 reads ANQGSEA. The chain is built from TRBV29-1 and TRBJ2-1; maybe TRBD1 (6 bases). This clonotype originated in an adult who received the AZD1222 COVID-19 vaccine. This sample comprised peripheral blood, obtained 28 days after the second AZD1222 dose. The DNA of the CDR3 is TGCAGCGTTGAAGATCCCGACAGGCCTAGCTCCTACAATGAGCAGTTCTTC. This encodes CSVEDPDRPSSYNEQFF.